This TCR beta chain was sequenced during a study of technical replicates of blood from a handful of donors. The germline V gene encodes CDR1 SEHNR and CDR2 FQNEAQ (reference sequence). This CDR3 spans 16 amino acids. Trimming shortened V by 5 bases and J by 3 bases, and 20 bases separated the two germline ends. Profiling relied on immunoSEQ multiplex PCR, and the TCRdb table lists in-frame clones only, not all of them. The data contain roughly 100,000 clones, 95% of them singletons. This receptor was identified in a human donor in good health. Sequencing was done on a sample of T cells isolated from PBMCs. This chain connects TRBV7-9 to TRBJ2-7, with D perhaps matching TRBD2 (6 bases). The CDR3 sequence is CASSHYVEEGSYEQYF. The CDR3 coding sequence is TGTGCCAGCAGCCACTACGTGGAGGAGGGGAGCTACGAGCAGTACTTC.